The 14 T cell receptor beta chains below come from one sample, sequenced in a study of cytomegalovirus exposure and HLA in healthy donors. The PCR employed 60 Vbeta primers together with 13 Jbeta primers. Using immunoSEQ multiplex PCR, the repertoire was profiled, and TCRdb retains in-frame clones only, with some absent. The data show about 100,000 clones, with roughly 80% seen just once and less than 3.5% held by the top ten. The specimen was PBMCs. The receptor source for this set is a man in his thirties or forties in good health and CMV-seropositive.

The chain joins TRBV30 to TRBJ1-2, with D uncertain. V shed 3 bases and J shed 4 bases, with 21 bases lying between them. This CDR3 has 16 residues. CDR1 and CDR2 (germline): GTSNPN, SVGIG (reference sequence). The CDR3 sequence is CAWRASTANNIYGYTF. The CDR3 DNA reads as TGTGCCTGGAGGGCGTCAACAGCAAACAATATCTATGGCTACACCTTC.

This clone was found once. This chain joins TRBV5-1 and TRBJ1-2, with D tentatively TRBD1 (5 bases). CDR1 and CDR2 from the germline V gene are SGHRS and YFSETQ. CDR3 length: 15 amino acids. With 3 bases removed from V and 0 bases from J, the gap between germline ends came to 12 bases. As DNA, the CDR3 is TGCGCCAGCAGCTCGGGGACTCCAGCTAACTATGGCTACACCTTC. Translation: CASSSGTPANYGYTF.

This chain's CDR3 is CASSEGVRIATNEKLFF. The CDR3 coding sequence is TGTGCCAGCAGTGAAGGTGTCAGGATCGCAACTAATGAAAAACTGTTTTTT. The chain joins TRBV2 to TRBJ1-4; no clear D. Germline-derived CDR1 and CDR2 are SNHLY and FYNNEI. The CDR3 length is 17 residues. Trimming removed 1 base from V and 0 bases from J, with 12 bases in between. The complete variable domain, with remaining parts taken from reference TRBV2 and TRBJ1-4, reads EPEVTQTPSHQVTQMGQEVILRCVPISNHLYFYWYRQILGQKVEFLVSFYNNEISEKSEIFDDQFSVERPDGSNFTLKIRSTKLEDSAMYFCASSEGVRIATNEKLFFGSGTQLSVL.

The rearrangement joins TRBV15 to TRBJ1-1, with D uncertain. Trimming removed 5 bases from V and 3 bases from J, with 10 bases in between. The germline V gene has CDR1 LNHNV and CDR2 YYDKDF (reference sequence). CDR3 length: 13 residues. The CDR3 is CATSAGGDTEAFF. The CDR3 DNA follows: TGTGCCACCAGCGCGGGCGGTGACACTGAAGCTTTCTTT.

Worth noting for this clone: Its ends do not fully match the called genes, so a read error is possible. This chain connects TRBV10-1 to TRBJ1-1; the D is unclear. Germline V lookup: CDR1 WNHNN, CDR2 SYGVQD (reference sequence). This CDR3 comprises 14 residues. The CDR3 loop is CAGTPYEGGTEASF. CDR3 DNA: TGCGCCGGCACCCCCTATGAGGGTGGCACTGAAGCTTCCTTT.

The chain has TRBV10-2 and TRBJ2-5; 9 positions agree with TRBD2. V lost 8 bases and J lost 4; bases outside the gene matches: 8. Germline assignment: CDR1 WSHSY and CDR2 SAAADI. The length of the CDR3 is 14 residues. In DNA, the CDR3 is TGCGCCAGCTGCCTCGCGGGGGGGGGAGAGACCCAGTACTTC. As protein: CASCLAGGGETQYF.

The chain uses TRBV27 and TRBJ1-5, with D possibly being TRBD1 (5 bases). The CDR3 is 14 residues long. Trimming took 7 bases from V and 3 from J, leaving 13 bases between them. From germline, CDR1 is MNHEY and CDR2 SMNVEV (reference sequence). CDR3 nucleotides: TGTGCCAGCAAGGCGGGGGAGGACAATCAGCCCCAGCATTTT. It translates to CASKAGEDNQPQHF.

The chain joins TRBV19 to TRBJ2-1; 9 nucleotides match TRBD1. Per the germline V gene, CDR1 is LNHDA and CDR2 is SQIVND (reference sequence). The CDR3 has 16 residues. Trimming cost V 5 bases and J 4 bases; bases outside gene matches: 9. The DNA for the CDR3 is TGTGCCAGTAGTGGAGTCGGGACAGGGTCATACAATGAGCAGTTCTTC. It yields the protein CASSGVGTGSYNEQFF.

V gene TRBV19 combines with J gene TRBJ1-4, with no clear D. Germline CDR1 reads LNHDA; CDR2 reads SQIVND (reference sequence). This CDR3 contains 13 residues. V dropped 6 bases and J dropped 5 bases, with 10 bases sitting between them. In DNA, the CDR3 is TGTGCCAGTAGCGCTACAGAGAATGAAAAACTGTTTTTT. It specifies CASSATENEKLFF.

The chain has TRBV18 and TRBJ2-7; possible D gene TRBD1, 6 bases. The CDR3 sequence is 15 residues long. V dropped 6 bases and J dropped 1 base, with 16 bases sitting between them. The germline V gene has CDR1 KGHSH and CDR2 LQKENI. CDR3 sequence reads: CASSPSLTGSYEQYF. In DNA, the CDR3 is TGTGCCAGCTCCCCTTCCCTTACAGGGTCCTACGAGCAGTACTTC.

This clone was observed a single time. The genes are TRBV7-2 and TRBJ2-7; the match to TRBD1 covers 8 bases. The germline gives CDR1 SGHTA, CDR2 FQGNSA. J was trimmed by 6 bases and V by 3 bases; bases with no gene match: 7. The CDR3 length is 14 residues. The CDR3 loop is CASSFSRDRSEQYF. The CDR3 DNA reads TGTGCCAGCAGCTTCTCGAGGGACAGGTCCGAGCAGTACTTC.

Only one count was recorded for this clone. The CDR3 DNA reads as TGCGCCAGCAGCTTGATACCGGGACTTGAGGAGCCCCAGCATTTT. It yields the protein CASSLIPGLEEPQHF. The V and J genes are TRBV5-1 and TRBJ1-5; the D gene is possibly TRBD1 (5 bases). This CDR3 has 15 residues. Trimming cost V 1 base and J 8 bases, with 16 bases left between them. Germline V gene lookup returns CDR1 SGHRS and CDR2 YFSETQ.

This clone was seen a single time. This chain uses TRBV6-5 with TRBJ2-5; 11 bases are a match to TRBD1. The CDR3 extends over 16 amino acids. V trimming: 0 bases; J trimming: 4 bases; junction bases outside the gene matches: 4. The germline CDR1 and CDR2 sequences are MNHEY and SVGAGI. DNA of the CDR3: TGTGCCAGCAGTTACTCCTCCGGGACAGGGGGAGAGACCCAGTACTTC. Protein: CASSYSSGTGGETQYF.

This chain joins TRBV9 and TRBJ1-3; D unresolved. V was trimmed by 0 bases and J by 0 bases, leaving 7 bases between them. Germline values: CDR1 SGDLS, CDR2 YYNGEE. The CDR3 extends over 15 amino acids. The CDR3 loop is CASSVAENSGNTIYF. Written as DNA, the CDR3 is TGTGCCAGCAGCGTAGCTGAGAACTCTGGAAACACCATATATTTT.